This T cell receptor beta chain derives from a study of blood T cells in healthy people across ages. Germline CDR1 and CDR2: MNHEY and SVGEGT. The V and J ends lost 5 bases and 7 bases respectively, with 18 bases between them. CDR3 length: 15 residues. Points on this clonotype: The antigen is unknown.

Sample-barcoded 5' priming and a J-beta primer mix drove a second PCR of 7 to 11 cycles. TCRdb analysed the 5' RACE reads with MiXCR anew, one entry per CDR3 protein. The sample records hundreds of thousands of distinct CDR3 sequences, roughly half being singletons. Findings of the study overall: The fall in TCR beta diversity per million T cells was roughly linear with age.

The specimen sequenced was blood. The chain combines TRBV6-2 or TRBV6-3 with TRBJ2-1; maybe TRBD2 (7 bases). This receptor was obtained from a man between 60 and 70 years old in good health. The CDR3 here is CASSGRYRGANEQFF. The DNA of the CDR3 is TGTGCCAGCAGTGGACGGTATCGGGGGGCGAATGAGCAGTTCTTC.